One and the same sample provided the 13 T cell receptor beta chains below, sequenced in a study of control samples from healthy donors and cancer patients. Here immunoSEQ multiplex PCR was the method, and the copy in TCRdb shows in-frame clones only, minus some. Here the sample spans more than 50,000 clones, 88% being singletons. The source material was blood. These receptors were collected from a man aged 50-60 years in good health.

This rearrangement joins TRBV5-1 to TRBJ2-2; 8 bases line up with TRBD2. The CDR3 contains 16 residues. The germline gives CDR1 SGHRS, CDR2 YFSETQ. V dropped 4 bases and J dropped 5; count of bases not matched to a gene: 10. CDR3 sequence: CASSARLALATGELFF. The CDR3 coding sequence is TGCGCCAGCAGCGCCCGACTAGCGCTAGCTACCGGGGAGCTGTTTTTT.

The chain carries TRBV27 and TRBJ2-1; possible D gene TRBD2, 5 bases. The CDR3 loop spans 13 amino acids. V lost 7 bases and J 7 bases, leaving 14 bases between the germline ends. Germline V gives CDR1 MNHEY, CDR2 SMNVEV (reference sequence). The chain's CDR3 is CASTSASRNEQFF. As DNA, the CDR3 is TGTGCCAGCACCTCTGCTAGCCGGAATGAGCAGTTCTTC.

The chain recombines TRBV4-1 with TRBJ1-4; the D gene is possibly TRBD1 (6 bases). Trimming cost V 1 base and J 0 bases, with 9 bases left between them. Germline V gene data show CDR1 as MGHRA and CDR2 as YSYEKL. The CDR3 extends over 16 amino acids. In DNA form, the CDR3 reads TGCGCCAGCAGCCAAGGGACAGCTGCAACTAATGAAAAACTGTTTTTT. It specifies CASSQGTAATNEKLFF.

The chain couples TRBV6-5 to TRBJ2-1, with D hard to call. There are 13 residues in the CDR3. The ends were cut back, 2 bases at V and 3 bases at J, with 5 bases in the middle. Germline V lookup: CDR1 MNHEY, CDR2 SVGAGI. CDR3 in DNA: TGTGCCAGCAGTTACGGGCTCTACAATGAGCAGTTCTTC. Residues: CASSYGLYNEQFF.

The V gene is TRBV19, the J gene TRBJ1-2; TRBD1 aligns across 8 bases. Germline CDR1 reads LNHDA; CDR2 reads SQIVND (reference sequence). The CDR3 consists of 15 residues. The J segment lost 0 bases and the V segment lost 6 bases, leaving 6 bases of the junction unmatched. The CDR3 protein is CASSIGQGSNYGYTF. The CDR3 coding sequence is TGTGCCAGTAGCATCGGACAGGGTTCTAACTATGGCTACACCTTC. The whole variable domain, filled in from reference TRBV19 and TRBJ1-2, reads DGGITQSPKYLFRKEGQNVTLSCEQNLNHDAMYWYRQDPGQGLRLIYYSQIVNDFQKGDIAEGYSVSREKKESFPLTVTSAQKNPTAFYLCASSIGQGSNYGYTFGSGTRLTVV.

Only one count was recorded for this clone. The chain combines TRBV4-3 with TRBJ1-2, with D hard to call. Per germline, CDR1 LGHNA and CDR2 YSLEER. V was trimmed by 2 bases and J by 2 bases, leaving 6 bases between them. The CDR3 is 13 amino acids. The DNA for the CDR3 is TGCGCCAGCAGCCAACAAGGGAACTATGGCTACACCTTC. It specifies CASSQQGNYGYTF.

This chain uses TRBV5-5 with TRBJ1-2; D is perhaps TRBD1 (5 bases). CDR3 length: 17 amino acids. V was shortened by 4 bases and J by 1 base, with 20 bases between the two germline ends. The V gene's germline CDR1 is SGHKS and CDR2 YYEKEE (reference sequence). The CDR3 DNA follows: TGTGCCAGCAGCCCTGGGCAGGGTATAACCATTAACTATGGCTACACCTTC. It specifies CASSPGQGITINYGYTF.

V usage is TRBV28 and J usage is TRBJ1-3, with D uncertain. The V and J ends lost 7 bases and 0 bases respectively, with 16 bases between them. Germline assignment: CDR1 MDHEN and CDR2 SYDVKM. This CDR3 contains 16 residues. The CDR3 loop reads CASTLNTRLSGNTIYF. The CDR3 region has the DNA TGTGCCAGCACCCTTAACACCCGTCTCTCTGGAAACACCATATATTTT.

As DNA, the CDR3 is TGTGCCAGCAGTTCGACTAGCGGAACTCAAGAGACCCAGTACTTC. Translation gives CASSSTSGTQETQYF. V gene TRBV6-6 combines with J gene TRBJ2-5, with 9 bases identical to TRBD2. This CDR3 is built from 15 residues. With 4 bases clipped from V and 2 bases from J, the junction kept 5 bases outside the gene matches. CDR1 is MNHNY, CDR2 SVGAGI, per germline (reference sequence).

The rearrangement uses TRBV7-9 and TRBJ2-7; D is perhaps TRBD1 (6 bases). CDR3 size: 16 residues. Germline V gene lookup returns CDR1 SEHNR and CDR2 FQNEAQ (reference sequence). Trimming shortened V by 3 bases and J by 3 bases, and 18 bases separated the two germline ends. CDR3 bases: TGTGCCAGCAGCTTGTTCCGCGGACAGCTTCGCTACGAGCAGTACTTC. Its translation: CASSLFRGQLRYEQYF.

This clone appeared a few times. The chain couples TRBV24-1 to TRBJ2-2; the D is unclear. Per the germline V gene, CDR1 is KGHDR and CDR2 is SFDVKD. The V and J ends lost 4 bases and 7 bases respectively, with 9 bases between them. This CDR3 contains 13 residues. The CDR3, as DNA: TGTGCCACCAGTGAGATGGTTTTCGGGGAGCTGTTTTTT. It codes for CATSEMVFGELFF.

This sequence joins TRBV5-1 and TRBJ1-1, with 9 bases that match TRBD1. Germline CDR1 is SGHRS and CDR2 is YFSETQ. V shed 5 bases, J shed 1 base, and the junction held 3 bases outside the gene matches. The CDR3 has 14 residues. As DNA, the CDR3 is TGCGCCAGCAGAAAACAGGGGGCGAACACTGAAGCTTTCTTT. It yields the protein CASRKQGANTEAFF.

V gene TRBV6-5 combines with J gene TRBJ1-2, with a possible D match to TRBD1 (5 bases). Germline CDR1 reads MNHEY; CDR2 reads SVGAGI. The V end was cut by 5 bases, the J end by 5 bases, with 18 bases between. CDR3 length equals 15 residues. CDR3 amino acids: CASSQNQGVGYGYTF. The CDR3 coding sequence is TGTGCCAGCAGTCAGAACCAGGGAGTGGGGTATGGCTACACCTTC.